These 10 T cell receptor beta chains were all obtained from the same sample, sequenced in a study of T-cell memory formation after mild COVID-19. TCRdb reanalysed the 5' RACE reads using MiXCR and keeps one entry per CDR3 protein. Of 200,000 or so distinct CDR3 sequences in the sample, approximately 16% were seen once. The sample consisted of PBMCs or a T cell subset sorted from them (not recorded which). These TCRs come from an adult woman who had mild COVID-19 (a few samples of this study predate the infection). Cell type and time point are not known.

This clonotype turned up a few times. This chain uses TRBV27 with TRBJ2-2; maybe TRBD1 (8 bases). The CDR3 runs to 15 residues. Trimming took 3 bases from V and 6 from J, leaving 14 bases between them. Germline loops: CDR1 MNHEY, CDR2 SMNVEV (reference sequence). The CDR3 DNA follows: TGTGCCAGCAGTTTGCGACAGGGGAGGGCCGGGGAGCTGTTTTTT. Its translation: CASSLRQGRAGELFF.

This clonotype was counted a few times. V gene TRBV6-5 combines with J gene TRBJ2-3; D not resolved. The germline CDR1 and CDR2 sequences are MNHEY and SVGAGI. The V gene lost 3 bases and the J gene lost 2 bases, with 9 bases spanning the gap. There are 14 residues in the CDR3. CDR3 in amino acids: CASSYRRATDTQYF. The CDR3 DNA follows: TGTGCCAGCAGTTATCGAAGGGCCACAGATACGCAGTATTTT.

This clonotype was found a few times. The rearrangement joins TRBV20-1 to TRBJ2-3; D gene ambiguous. The germline CDR1 and CDR2 sequences are DFQATT and SNEGSKA (reference sequence). V was cut by 4 bases and J by 2 bases, with 7 bases left in between. This CDR3 spans 12 amino acids. CDR3 coding DNA: TGCAGTGCTAAGGGCTCCACAGATACGCAGTATTTT. Its protein is CSAKGSTDTQYF.

This clonotype was seen a few times. The chain carries TRBV7-3 and TRBJ2-3; 10 bases agree with TRBD2. CDR3 size: 16 residues. In germline, CDR1 is SGHTA, CDR2 FQGTGA. J was trimmed by 8 bases and V by 4 bases; bases with no gene match: 12. CDR3 sequence: CASSSGAGLAGATQYF. In DNA, the CDR3 is TGTGCCAGCAGCTCAGGGGCAGGGCTAGCGGGAGCTACGCAGTATTTT.

The J gene is TRBJ1-2, the V gene TRBV29-1; 7 nucleotides agree with TRBD1. CDR1 and CDR2 from the germline V gene are SQVTM and ANQGSEA. The J segment lost 8 bases and the V segment lost 6 bases, leaving 12 bases of the junction unmatched. CDR3 length equals 13 residues. The DNA for the CDR3 is TGCAGCGTGGACCTGACAGGGTTTCAAGGCTACACCTTC. This gives the protein CSVDLTGFQGYTF.

At least ten counts were recorded for this clonotype. V gene TRBV29-1 combines with J gene TRBJ2-1; D call uncertain. Trimming took 3 bases from V and 14 from J, leaving 14 bases between them. Germline V gives CDR1 SQVTM, CDR2 ANQGSEA. The CDR3 has 11 residues. CDR3 in amino acids: CSVERALVKFF. The CDR3 DNA reads as TGCAGCGTTGAGAGAGCCTTGGTGAAGTTCTTC.

This clonotype was detected only a few times. The V and J genes are TRBV4-1 and TRBJ1-4; D not resolved. CDR1 is MGHRA and CDR2 is YSYEKL in the germline V gene. The CDR3 length is 14 residues. The germline V and J ends were trimmed by 0 bases and 8 bases, with 10 bases remaining between them. The chain's CDR3 is CASSQDPKVEKLFF. For the CDR3, the DNA is TGCGCCAGCAGCCAAGATCCCAAGGTGGAAAAACTGTTTTTT.

This clonotype was picked up a small number of times. The chain carries TRBV20-1 and TRBJ2-7, with D perhaps TRBD1 or TRBD2 (5 bases each). Germline CDR1 DFQATT, CDR2 SNEGSKA (reference sequence). The V end was cut by 3 bases, the J end by 2 bases, with 17 bases between. The CDR3 loop spans 15 amino acids. The CDR3, as DNA: TGCAGTGCTAGCTCCACCGGGACGGCGACCTACGAGCAGTACTTC. This codes for CSASSTGTATYEQYF.

The chain carries TRBV29-1 and TRBJ2-7; TRBD2 matches 9 bases. Germline V gene sequence: CDR1 SQVTM, CDR2 ANQGSEA. J lost 3 bases, V lost 4 bases, and 7 bases had no gene match. The CDR3 runs to 14 residues. The CDR3, as DNA: TGCAGCGTTGTCGAGCTAGCGGGGATCTACGAGCAGTACTTC. Its protein product is CSVVELAGIYEQYF.

In its sample, this clonotype was seen a few times. The V call is TRBV10-3, the J call TRBJ2-7, with 8 bases matching TRBD2. This CDR3 is built from 14 residues. The V segment lost 6 bases and the J segment 3 bases; nucleotides outside the gene matches: 7. Germline values: CDR1 ENHRY, CDR2 SYGVKD. The DNA for the CDR3 is TGTGCCATCAGCCATCCCGGGACTAGCTACGAGCAGTACTTC. This codes for CAISHPGTSYEQYF.